This passage covers 27 T cell receptor beta chains from one sample sequenced in a study of CD8+CD57+ T cells in acquired aplastic anemia. Profiling that covered TCR beta VDJ and CDR3 relied on genomic DNA as its template. Using its own MiXCR run on the reads, TCRdb lists one record per CDR3 protein. The sample lists approximately 170,000 distinct CDR3 sequences; 40% to 55% were seen once. Sequenced patients had shown CD8+CD57+ cell expansion by flow cytometry. Material: sorted CD4+, CD8+, or CD8+CD57+ T cells (not recorded which) from PBMCs. The receptors derive from a human donor with aplastic anemia.

The sample holds many counts of this clonotype. CDR3 bases: TGTGCCAGCAGCTTAGACGGGAAAGACTATGGCTACACCTTC. Protein: CASSLDGKDYGYTF. The rearrangement uses TRBV7-2 and TRBJ1-2, with no clear D. Germline CDR1 reads SGHTA; CDR2 reads FQGNSA. The ends were cut back, 1 base at V and 3 bases at J, with 9 bases in the middle. There are 14 residues in the CDR3. Full variable domain (missing parts from reference TRBV7-2 and TRBJ1-2): GAGVSQSPSNKVTEKGKDVELRCDPISGHTALYWYRQSLGQGLEFLIYFQGNSAPDKSGLPSDRFSAERTGGSVSTLTIQRTQQEDSAVYLCASSLDGKDYGYTFGSGTRLTVV.

The table lists this clonotype with many counts. The V gene is TRBV14, the J gene TRBJ1-1, with D unresolved. The V end lost 1 base, the J end lost 11 bases, and 11 bases lay between the germline ends. The CDR3 runs 12 residues. Germline loops: CDR1 SGHDN, CDR2 FVKESK. This CDR3 is CASSQGTVGAFF. The CDR3 region has the DNA TGTGCCAGCAGCCAAGGGACGGTGGGTGCTTTCTTT.

This clonotype was seen at least ten times. V and J are TRBV9 and TRBJ1-5; TRBD1 aligns across 8 bases. The germline V gene has CDR1 SGDLS and CDR2 YYNGEE. The junction had 5 bases not matched to a gene; V was cut back by 3 bases and J by 3 bases. CDR3 length: 15 amino acids. CDR3 residues: CASSAGTGYNQPQHF. Here the CDR3 DNA reads TGTGCCAGCAGCGCCGGGACAGGATACAATCAGCCCCAGCATTTT. The whole variable domain, remainder taken from reference TRBV9 and TRBJ1-5, is DSGVTQTPKHLITATGQRVTLRCSPRSGDLSVYWYQQSLDQGLQFLIQYYNGEERAKGNILERFSAQQFPDLHSELNLSSLELGDSALYFCASSAGTGYNQPQHFGDGTRLSIL.

The rearrangement joins TRBV7-9 to TRBJ1-2, with TRBD1 identical over 10 bases. Germline CDR1 and CDR2: SEHNR and FQNEAQ (reference sequence). This CDR3 is built from 13 residues. Unmatched junction bases numbered 3, after V lost 5 bases and J lost 6 bases. CDR3 residues: CASSGTGEDGYTF. CDR3 nucleotide sequence: TGTGCCAGCAGCGGGACAGGGGAGGATGGCTACACCTTC.

In this sample, this clonotype turned up many times. The V gene is TRBV7-3, the J gene TRBJ2-1; TRBD2 agrees at 8 bases. This CDR3 has 16 residues. Germline values: CDR1 SGHTA, CDR2 FQGTGA. V gave up 2 bases and J gave up 8 bases; unmatched junction bases: 11. The CDR3 nucleotides read TGTGCCAGCAGCTTATTTGGTTCGGGGGGGCTATATGAGCAGTTCTTC. Translating gives CASSLFGSGGLYEQFF. Variable domain in full (rest from reference TRBV7-3 and TRBJ2-1): GAGVSQTPSNKVTEKGKYVELRCDPISGHTALYWYRQSLGQGPEFLIYFQGTGAADDSGLPNDRFFAVRPEGSVSTLKIQRTERGDSAVYLCASSLFGSGGLYEQFFGPGTRLTVL.

This clonotype came up many times. This chain connects TRBV25-1 to TRBJ2-1, with D perhaps TRBD2 (6 bases). The V and J ends lost 3 bases and 6 bases respectively, with 12 bases between them. Germline-derived CDR1 and CDR2 are MGHDK and SYGVNS. The CDR3 sequence is 14 residues long. The CDR3 loop is CASSELKGLNEQFF. The CDR3 DNA reads TGTGCCAGCAGTGAGCTAAAGGGACTCAATGAGCAGTTCTTC.

This clonotype was detected many times. The V gene is TRBV6-1, the J gene TRBJ1-6; 7 nucleotides match TRBD1. The CDR3 has 19 residues. V was pared by 1 base and J by 7 bases, with 16 bases of the junction left unmatched. The germline gives CDR1 MNHNS, CDR2 SASEGT. The CDR3 protein is CASSEDPPDPTGWNSPLHF. CDR3 sequence (DNA): TGTGCCAGCAGTGAAGACCCGCCTGATCCGACAGGGTGGAATTCACCCCTCCACTTT.

The chain employs TRBV15 and TRBJ2-7; TRBD1 agrees at 11 bases. The CDR3 is 12 amino acids. J lost 1 base, V lost 11 bases, and 1 base had no gene match. Germline CDR1 LNHNV, CDR2 YYDKDF (reference sequence). CDR3: CAWDRGSYEQYF. As DNA, the CDR3 is TGTGCCTGGGACAGGGGGTCCTACGAGCAGTACTTC.

As regards this clonotype: This sequence may be a read error, since a much larger clone differs from it by one base. V gene TRBV4-3 combines with J gene TRBJ1-2, with D possibly being TRBD1 (5 bases). Trimming stripped 1 base from V and 4 bases from J, with 16 bases between. Germline CDR1 LGHNA, CDR2 YSLEER. The CDR3 covers 16 residues. The CDR3 coding sequence is TGCGCCAGCAGCCAAGGTTGGGGCGGCGGGGGCTATGGCTACACCTTC. This codes for CASSQGWGGGGYGYTF.

The chain combines TRBV2 with TRBJ2-7; D unresolved. Germline assignment: CDR1 SNHLY and CDR2 FYNNEI. This CDR3 spans 11 amino acids. Trimming took 6 bases from V and 9 from J, leaving 12 bases between them. CDR3 DNA sequence: TGTGCCAGCAGCCCCGGGTCTAGGCAGTACTTC. It codes for CASSPGSRQYF.

This chain joins TRBV19 and TRBJ1-2; D is perhaps TRBD1 (5 bases). The V end was cut by 3 bases, the J end by 4 bases, with 12 bases between. The CDR3 has 14 amino acids. The V gene's germline CDR1 is LNHDA and CDR2 SQIVND (reference sequence). The CDR3 DNA reads as TGTGCCAGTAGTATGGGACTAGCGGGCTATGGCTACACCTTC. Translating it yields CASSMGLAGYGYTF.

In the case of this clonotype: The junction departs from germline at one end; a sequencing error may be responsible. The genes are TRBV9 and TRBJ1-2, with TRBD1 matching over 11 bases. There are 16 residues in the CDR3. Germline-derived CDR1 and CDR2 are SGDLS and YYNGEE. CDR3 DNA sequence: TGTGCCAGCAGCCCCGGGACAGGGGGGGCTAACTGTGGCTACACCTTC. Amino acid sequence: CASSPGTGGANCGYTF. Supplemented by reference TRBV9 and TRBJ1-2, the full variable domain reads DSGVTQTPKHLITATGQRVTLRCSPRSGDLSVYWYQQSLDQGLQFLIQYYNGEERAKGNILERFSAQQFPDLHSELNLSSLELGDSALYFCASSPGTGGANCGYTFGSGTRLTVV.

Turning to this clonotype: The junction shows a germline mismatch at one end, possibly a read error. The CDR3 spells CAASGPGTQTGELSF. The DNA of the CDR3 is TGTGCCGCCAGTGGCCCCGGGACACAAACCGGGGAGCTGTCTTTT. V gene TRBV24-1 combines with J gene TRBJ2-2; D perhaps matches TRBD1 (6 bases). The CDR3 has 15 amino acids. Looked up from germline, CDR1 is KGHDR and CDR2 is SFDVKD.

This clonotype appeared a few times. The J gene is TRBJ2-7, the V gene TRBV19; 7 bases map to TRBD2. The germline gives CDR1 LNHDA, CDR2 SQIVND (reference sequence). The CDR3 consists of 13 residues. V was clipped by 6 bases and J by 2 bases; unmatched bases: 4. CDR3 nucleotide sequence: TGTGCCAGTAGAACAAGCGGGGCCTACGAGCAGTACTTC. This sequence encodes CASRTSGAYEQYF.

This clonotype was seen repeatedly, ten times or more. The V and J genes are TRBV29-1 and TRBJ2-2; 7 bases are shared with TRBD1. The CDR3 sequence is 15 residues long. V shed 7 bases, J shed 0 bases, and the junction held 8 bases outside the gene matches. Germline CDR1 SQVTM, CDR2 ANQGSEA. CDR3 sequence reads: CSAIKGASNTGELFF. CDR3 nucleotides: TGCAGCGCCATTAAGGGGGCGTCGAACACCGGGGAGCTGTTTTTT.

The genes are TRBV25-1 and TRBJ2-3; 11 bases map to TRBD2. CDR1 is MGHDK and CDR2 is SYGVNS in the germline V gene. CDR3 size: 15 residues. With V trimmed by 6 bases and J by 5 bases, 7 bases remained unmatched. The CDR3 DNA follows: TGTGCCAGCAGCGTAGCGGGGGGGGCTGGAGATACGCAGTATTTT. Protein product: CASSVAGGAGDTQYF.

This clonotype was found a few times. The chain links TRBV29-1 to TRBJ1-2; possibly TRBD1 for D (6 bases). From germline, CDR1 is SQVTM and CDR2 ANQGSEA. V was shortened by 7 bases and J by 1 base, with 16 bases between the two germline ends. The CDR3 is 14 amino acids. CDR3 DNA sequence: TGCAGCGCTTCGGACAGACTGAATAACTATGGCTACACCTTC. It codes for CSASDRLNNYGYTF. Using reference TRBV29-1 and TRBJ1-2 for the parts outside the CDR3, the full variable domain is SAVISQKPSRDICQRGTSLTIQCQVDSQVTMMFWYRQQPGQSLTLIATANQGSEATYESGFVIDKFPISRPNLTFSTLTVSNMSPEDSSIYLCSASDRLNNYGYTFGSGTRLTVV.

J is TRBJ1-2 and V is TRBV25-1, with TRBD1 matching 7 bases. In germline, CDR1 is MGHDK, CDR2 SYGVNS. Unmatched junction bases numbered 7, after V lost 2 bases and J lost 4 bases. The CDR3 consists of 15 residues. The CDR3 nucleotides read TGTGCCAGCAGTGAAGAGGGGGCGTCTGGCTATGGCTACACCTTC. Amino acids: CASSEEGASGYGYTF.

The chain employs TRBV24-1 and TRBJ2-7; D could derive from TRBD1 or TRBD2 (5 bases each). This CDR3 has 13 amino acids. Trimming shortened V by 4 bases and J by 5 bases, and 11 bases separated the two germline ends. Germline CDR1 is KGHDR and CDR2 is SFDVKD. Here the CDR3 reads CATSDRRGNEQYF. The CDR3, as DNA: TGTGCCACCAGTGACCGCCGGGGCAACGAGCAGTACTTC.

The chain joins TRBV10-3 to TRBJ2-3, with 8 nucleotides matching TRBD2. This CDR3 comprises 17 residues. The germline V gene encodes CDR1 ENHRY and CDR2 SYGVKD. V dropped 8 bases and J dropped 3; count of bases not matched to a gene: 16. The CDR3: CAIHSGAVRTGTDTQYF. For the CDR3, the DNA is TGTGCCATCCATAGCGGGGCCGTGAGAACAGGGACAGATACGCAGTATTTT.

This clonotype has more than one count but fewer than ten. The gene calls are TRBV10-3 and TRBJ1-6, with 10 nucleotides matching TRBD1. Trimming at V came to 2 bases and at J to 8 bases, leaving 0 bases not matched to a gene. Germline CDR1 is ENHRY and CDR2 is SYGVKD. CDR3 length equals 14 residues. The CDR3 region is CAISEGTGDSPLHF. The CDR3 DNA reads as TGTGCCATCAGTGAGGGGACAGGGGATTCACCCCTCCACTTT.

V usage is TRBV6-4 and J usage is TRBJ1-1, with 7 bases identical to TRBD1. The CDR3 is 11 amino acids. CDR1 MRHNA and CDR2 SNTAGT come from the germline V gene. Trimming cost V 6 bases and J 11 bases; bases outside gene matches: 6. This chain's CDR3 is CASSPGTAAFF. CDR3 bases: TGTGCCAGCAGCCCCGGGACAGCTGCTTTCTTT.

This clonotype was counted ten times or more. This chain links TRBV7-2 with TRBJ1-1; D not resolved. CDR3 length equals 15 residues. Germline V gene sequence: CDR1 SGHTA, CDR2 FQGNSA. Trimming took off 1 base at V and 1 base at J, with 10 bases between the two ends. CDR3 amino acids: CASSLERVPNTEAFF. CDR3 DNA sequence: TGTGCCAGCAGCTTAGAGAGGGTCCCGAACACTGAAGCTTTCTTT.

Details on this clonotype: A much larger clone differs by one base, so this may be a read error. This chain joins TRBV19 and TRBJ1-4; possible D gene TRBD1, 6 bases. The CDR3 is 16 residues long. Deletions cut 5 bases from V and 12 bases from J, with 25 bases between. CDR1 and CDR2 (germline): LNHDA, SQIVND (reference sequence). This CDR3 is CASSYNSGTRGEELFF. The CDR3, as DNA: TGTGCCAGTAGTTATAATTCCGGGACAAGGGGCGAAGAACTGTTTTTT.

This clonotype was detected many times. The chain employs TRBV2 and TRBJ1-2; perhaps TRBD1 as D (6 bases). The CDR3 is 12 residues long. Germline assignment: CDR1 SNHLY and CDR2 FYNNEI. Trimming took off 9 bases at V and 3 bases at J, with 11 bases between the two ends. CDR3 sequence reads: CASGRQDYGYTF. DNA of the CDR3: TGTGCCAGTGGGAGACAGGACTATGGCTACACCTTC.

The CDR3 DNA sequence: TGTGCCAGCAGCCAAATGATGGGCACAGATACGCAGTATTTT. It specifies CASSQMMGTDTQYF. The chain recombines TRBV3-1 with TRBJ2-3, with no clear D. CDR1 is LGHDT and CDR2 is YNNKEL in the germline V gene (reference sequence). V was cut by 2 bases and J by 1 base, with 7 bases left in between. The CDR3 contains 14 residues.

This clonotype was seen a few times. The chain recombines TRBV29-1 with TRBJ2-5; possible D gene TRBD2, 5 bases. CDR3 length: 12 amino acids. V was trimmed by 4 bases and J by 5 bases, leaving 11 bases between them. CDR1 is SQVTM, CDR2 ANQGSEA, per germline. The CDR3 sequence is CSVGGVRETQYF. The CDR3 DNA reads as TGCAGCGTTGGGGGAGTCCGGGAGACCCAGTACTTC.